The rows below give T cell receptor beta chains drawn from one sample of a study of CD8+ T cells in alopecia areata. The table came from immunoSEQ multiplex PCR; TCRdb's copy has only in-frame clones and leaves some out. The sample lists 120,000 or so clones, around 60% seen once, with more than 5.5% in the top ten. This specimen was CD4+ T cells sorted from blood, taken at week 4, from a patient treated with tofacitinib. Receptor source: a human donor with alopecia areata. CDR3s include the opening cysteine and the closing phenylalanine or tryptophan. D genes are given only for firm matches. Part of the rows lack a size; the others show once, few, many or a class for expanded clones.

abundance | d_gene | j_gene | v_gene | CDR3aa | CDR3nt
few | . | TRBJ2-7 | TRBV7-2 | CASSLALTNSYEQYF | TGTGCCAGCAGCTTAGCCCTGACTAACTCCTACGAGCAGTACTTC
. | . | TRBJ1-2 | TRBV27 | CASREQGSYGYTF | TGTGCCAGCAGGGAACAGGGCTCATATGGCTACACCTTC
. | . | TRBJ1-2 | TRBV5-6 | CASSPPGGNLGYTF | TGTGCCAGCAGTCCGCCGGGGGGCAATCTGGGCTACACCTTC
once | TRBD1 | TRBJ1-1 | TRBV27 | CASSFDGSGGTEAFF | TGTGCCAGCAGTTTTGATGGGTCAGGGGGCACTGAAGCTTTCTTT
few | . | TRBJ1-2 | TRBV27 | CASSAMAAVAYGYTF | TGTGCCAGCAGTGCTATGGCCGCAGTCGCATATGGCTACACCTTC
. | . | TRBJ2-1 | TRBV5-4 | CASSFIGSYNEQFF | TGTGCCAGCAGCTTTATAGGGTCCTACAATGAGCAGTTCTTC
. | . | TRBJ2-7 | TRBV10-3 | CAISEKGLTYEQYF | TGTGCCATCAGTGAGAAGGGTCTAACCTACGAGCAGTACTTC
. | . | TRBJ2-3 | TRBV5-6 | CASSLGRTDTQYF | TGTGCCAGCAGCTTGGGGAGGACAGATACGCAGTATTTT
. | . | TRBJ2-3 | TRBV15 | CATSSPGPQHTQYF | TGTGCCACCAGCAGCCCGGGACCACAGCATACGCAGTATTTT
. | . | TRBJ2-3 | TRBV4-3 | CASSLSQRGGDTQYF | TGCGCCAGCAGCCTATCACAGAGAGGGGGGGATACGCAGTATTTT
. | . | TRBJ2-5 | TRBV7-9 | CASSLKAETQYF | TGTGCCAGCAGCTTAAAGGCAGAGACCCAGTACTTC
. | TRBD2 | TRBJ2-1 | TRBV4-1 | CASSSIRLAGYNEQFF | TGCGCCAGCAGCTCGATCCGACTAGCGGGGTATAATGAGCAGTTCTTC
. | TRBD2 | TRBJ2-2 | TRBV27 | CASSLSTLAGGSAHPGELFF | TGTGCCAGCAGTTTATCGACCCTAGCGGGGGGCTCGGCCCATCCCGGGGAGCTGTTTTTT
. | . | TRBJ1-1 | TRBV5-1 | CASSPSLAGAGAEAFF | TGCGCCAGCAGCCCTTCGTTGGCGGGGGCAGGCGCTGAAGCTTTCTTT